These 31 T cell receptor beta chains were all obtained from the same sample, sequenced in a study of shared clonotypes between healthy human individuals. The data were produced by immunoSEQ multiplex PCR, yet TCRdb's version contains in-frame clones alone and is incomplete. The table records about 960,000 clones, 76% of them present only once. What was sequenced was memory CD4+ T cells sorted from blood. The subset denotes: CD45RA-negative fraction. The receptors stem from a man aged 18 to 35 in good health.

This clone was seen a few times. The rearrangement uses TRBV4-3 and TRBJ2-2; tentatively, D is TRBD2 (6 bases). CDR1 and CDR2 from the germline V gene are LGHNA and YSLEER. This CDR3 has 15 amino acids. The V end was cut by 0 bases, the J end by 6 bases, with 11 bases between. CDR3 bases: TGCGCCAGCAGCCAAGACCAGAGCGGGCCCGGGGAGCTGTTTTTT. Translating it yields CASSQDQSGPGELFF.

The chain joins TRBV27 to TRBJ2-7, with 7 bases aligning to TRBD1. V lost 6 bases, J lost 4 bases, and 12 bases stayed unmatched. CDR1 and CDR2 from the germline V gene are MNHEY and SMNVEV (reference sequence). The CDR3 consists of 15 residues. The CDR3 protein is CASRVTTGNVYEQYF. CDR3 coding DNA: TGTGCCAGCAGGGTAACGACAGGGAACGTTTACGAGCAGTACTTC.

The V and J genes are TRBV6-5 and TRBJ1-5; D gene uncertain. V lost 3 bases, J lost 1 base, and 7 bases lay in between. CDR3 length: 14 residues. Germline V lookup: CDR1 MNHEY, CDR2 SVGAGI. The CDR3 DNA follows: TGTGCCAGCAGTTATTTGTCCAGCAATCAGCCCCAGCATTTT. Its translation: CASSYLSSNQPQHF.

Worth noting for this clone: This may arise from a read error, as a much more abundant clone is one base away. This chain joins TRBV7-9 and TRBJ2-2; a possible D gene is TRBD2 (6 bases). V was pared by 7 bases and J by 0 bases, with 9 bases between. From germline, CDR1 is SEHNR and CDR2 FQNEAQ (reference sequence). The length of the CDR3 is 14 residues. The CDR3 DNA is TGTGCCAGCAAGCCGGGGGCGAACACCGGGGAGCTGTTTTTT. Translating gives CASKPGANTGELFF.

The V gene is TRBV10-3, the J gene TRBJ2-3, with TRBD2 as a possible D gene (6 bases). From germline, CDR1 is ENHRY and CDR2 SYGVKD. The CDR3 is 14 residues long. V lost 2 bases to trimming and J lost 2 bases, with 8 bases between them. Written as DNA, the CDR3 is TGTGCCATCAGTGAGCCTAGCGACACAGATACGCAGTATTTT. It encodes CAISEPSDTDTQYF.

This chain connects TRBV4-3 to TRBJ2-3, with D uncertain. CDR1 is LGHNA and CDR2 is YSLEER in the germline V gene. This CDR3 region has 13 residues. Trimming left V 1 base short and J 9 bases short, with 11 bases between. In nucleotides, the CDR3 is TGCGCCAGCAGCCAAGTGATAGGCGTAACGCAGTATTTT. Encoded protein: CASSQVIGVTQYF.

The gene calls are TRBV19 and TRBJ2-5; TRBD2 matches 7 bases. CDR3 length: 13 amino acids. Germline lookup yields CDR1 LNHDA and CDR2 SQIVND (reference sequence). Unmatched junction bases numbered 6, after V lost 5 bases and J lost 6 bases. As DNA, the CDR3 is TGTGCCAGTAGTGGTTCAGCGGGACAGACCCAGTACTTC. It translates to CASSGSAGQTQYF. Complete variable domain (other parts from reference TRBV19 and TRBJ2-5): DGGITQSPKYLFRKEGQNVTLSCEQNLNHDAMYWYRQDPGQGLRLIYYSQIVNDFQKGDIAEGYSVSREKKESFPLTVTSAQKNPTAFYLCASSGSAGQTQYFGPGTRLLVL.

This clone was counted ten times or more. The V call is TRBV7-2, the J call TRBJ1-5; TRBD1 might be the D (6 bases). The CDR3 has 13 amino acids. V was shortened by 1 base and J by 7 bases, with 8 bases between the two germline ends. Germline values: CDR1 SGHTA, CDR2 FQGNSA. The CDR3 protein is CASSLGQAQPQHF. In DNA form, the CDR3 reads TGTGCCAGCAGCTTAGGACAGGCCCAGCCCCAGCATTTT. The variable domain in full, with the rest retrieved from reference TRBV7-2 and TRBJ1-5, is GAGVSQSPSNKVTEKGKDVELRCDPISGHTALYWYRQSLGQGLEFLIYFQGNSAPDKSGLPSDRFSAERTGGSVSTLTIQRTQQEDSAVYLCASSLGQAQPQHFGDGTRLSIL.

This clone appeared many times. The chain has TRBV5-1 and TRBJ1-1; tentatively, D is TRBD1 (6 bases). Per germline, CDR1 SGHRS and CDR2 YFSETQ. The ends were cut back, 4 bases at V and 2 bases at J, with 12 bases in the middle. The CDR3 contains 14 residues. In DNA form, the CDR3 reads TGCGCCAGCAGCCAGAGGACAGCTAACACTGAAGCTTTCTTT. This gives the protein CASSQRTANTEAFF.

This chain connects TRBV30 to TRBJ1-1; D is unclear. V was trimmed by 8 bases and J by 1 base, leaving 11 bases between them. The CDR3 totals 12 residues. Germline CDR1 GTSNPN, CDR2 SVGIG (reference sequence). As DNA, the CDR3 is TGTGCCAGGACCCGGGGGAACACTGAAGCTTTCTTT. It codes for CARTRGNTEAFF. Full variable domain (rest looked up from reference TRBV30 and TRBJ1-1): SQTIHQWPATLVQPVGSPLSLECTVEGTSNPNLYWYRQAAGRGLQLLFYSVGIGQISSEVPQNLSASRPQDRQFILSSKKLLLSDSGFYLCARTRGNTEAFFGQGTRLTVV.

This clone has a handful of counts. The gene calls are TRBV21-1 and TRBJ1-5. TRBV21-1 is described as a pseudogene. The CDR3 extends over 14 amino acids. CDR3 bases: TGTGCCAGCACCTTAATGGGTTGCAATCAGCCCCAGCATTTT. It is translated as CASTLMGCNQPQHF.

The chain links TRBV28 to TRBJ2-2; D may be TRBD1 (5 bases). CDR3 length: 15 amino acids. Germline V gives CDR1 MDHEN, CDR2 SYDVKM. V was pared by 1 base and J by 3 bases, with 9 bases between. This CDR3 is CASSLLGRDTGELFF. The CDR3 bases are TGTGCCAGCAGTTTATTGGGCAGGGACACCGGGGAGCTGTTTTTT. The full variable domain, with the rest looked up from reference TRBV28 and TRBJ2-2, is DVKVTQSSRYLVKRTGEKVFLECVQDMDHENMFWYRQDPGLGLRLIYFSYDVKMKEKGDIPEGYSVSREKKERFSLILESASTNQTSMYLCASSLLGRDTGELFFGEGSRLTVL.

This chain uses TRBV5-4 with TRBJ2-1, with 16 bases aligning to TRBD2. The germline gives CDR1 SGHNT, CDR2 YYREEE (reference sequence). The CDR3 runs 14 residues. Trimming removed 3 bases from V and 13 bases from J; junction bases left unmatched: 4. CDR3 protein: CASSSGLAGGGQFF. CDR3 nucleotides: TGTGCCAGCAGCTCGGGACTAGCGGGAGGGGGACAGTTCTTC. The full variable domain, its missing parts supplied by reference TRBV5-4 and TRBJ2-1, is ETGVTQSPTHLIKTRGQQVTLRCSSQSGHNTVSWYQQALGQGPQFIFQYYREEENGRGNFPPRFSGLQFPNYSSELNVNALELDDSALYLCASSSGLAGGGQFFGPGTRLTVL.

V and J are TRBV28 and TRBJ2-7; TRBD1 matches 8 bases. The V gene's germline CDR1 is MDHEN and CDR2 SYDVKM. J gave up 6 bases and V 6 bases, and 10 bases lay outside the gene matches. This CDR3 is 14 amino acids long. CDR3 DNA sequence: TGTGCCAGCAGAACCGGGACAGGAGCCCGCGAGCAGTACTTC. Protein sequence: CASRTGTGAREQYF. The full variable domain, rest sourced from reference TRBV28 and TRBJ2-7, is DVKVTQSSRYLVKRTGEKVFLECVQDMDHENMFWYRQDPGLGLRLIYFSYDVKMKEKGDIPEGYSVSREKKERFSLILESASTNQTSMYLCASRTGTGAREQYFGPGTRLTVT.

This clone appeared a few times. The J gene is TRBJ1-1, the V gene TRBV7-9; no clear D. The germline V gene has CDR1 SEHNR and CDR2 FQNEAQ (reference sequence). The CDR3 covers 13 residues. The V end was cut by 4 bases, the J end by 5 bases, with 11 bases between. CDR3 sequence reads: CASSWKEGTEAFF. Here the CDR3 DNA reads TGTGCCAGCAGCTGGAAAGAAGGGACTGAAGCTTTCTTT.

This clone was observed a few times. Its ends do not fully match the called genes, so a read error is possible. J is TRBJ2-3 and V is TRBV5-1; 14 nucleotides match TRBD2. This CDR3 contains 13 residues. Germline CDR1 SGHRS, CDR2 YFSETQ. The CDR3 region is CASSLEGLAGVSF. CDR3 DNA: TGCGCCAGCAGCTTGGAGGGACTAGCGGGAGTCTCTTTT. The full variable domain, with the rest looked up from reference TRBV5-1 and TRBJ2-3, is KAGVTQTPRYLIKTRGQQVTLSCSPISGHRSVSWYQQTPGQGLQFLFEYFSETQRNKGNFPGRFSGRQFSNSRSEMNVSTLELGDSALYLCASSLEGLAGVSFGPGTRLTVL.

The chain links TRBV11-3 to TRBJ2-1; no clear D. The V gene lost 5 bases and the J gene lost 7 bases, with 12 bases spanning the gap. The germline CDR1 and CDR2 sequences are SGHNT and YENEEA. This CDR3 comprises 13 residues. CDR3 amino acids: CASSGPLVNEQFF. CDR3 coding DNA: TGTGCCAGCAGCGGCCCCCTTGTGAATGAGCAGTTCTTC.

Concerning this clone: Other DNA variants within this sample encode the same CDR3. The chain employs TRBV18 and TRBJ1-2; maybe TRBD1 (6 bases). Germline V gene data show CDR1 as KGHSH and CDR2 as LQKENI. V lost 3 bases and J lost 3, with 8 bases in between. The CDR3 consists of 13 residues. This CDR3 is CASSPDSYYGYTF. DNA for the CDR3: TGTGCCAGCTCACCGGACAGCTACTATGGCTACACCTTC.

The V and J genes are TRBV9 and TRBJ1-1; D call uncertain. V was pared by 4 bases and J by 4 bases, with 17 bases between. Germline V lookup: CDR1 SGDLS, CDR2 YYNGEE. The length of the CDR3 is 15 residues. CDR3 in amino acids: CASSPNLAPITEAFF. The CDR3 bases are TGTGCCAGCAGCCCCAACTTGGCCCCAATCACTGAAGCTTTCTTT. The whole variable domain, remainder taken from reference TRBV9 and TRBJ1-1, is DSGVTQTPKHLITATGQRVTLRCSPRSGDLSVYWYQQSLDQGLQFLIQYYNGEERAKGNILERFSAQQFPDLHSELNLSSLELGDSALYFCASSPNLAPITEAFFGQGTRLTVV.

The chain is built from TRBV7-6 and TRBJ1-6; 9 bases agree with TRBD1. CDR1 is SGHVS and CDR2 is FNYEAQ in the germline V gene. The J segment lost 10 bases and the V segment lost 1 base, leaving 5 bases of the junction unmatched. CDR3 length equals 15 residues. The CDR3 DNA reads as TGTGCCAGCAGCTTAGACGGGACAGGGCCCTCACCCCTCCACTTT. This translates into CASSLDGTGPSPLHF.

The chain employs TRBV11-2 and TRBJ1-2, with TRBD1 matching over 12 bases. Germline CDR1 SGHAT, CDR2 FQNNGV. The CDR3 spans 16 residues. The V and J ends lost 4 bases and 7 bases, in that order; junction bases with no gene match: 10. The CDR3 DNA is TGTGCCAGCAGCTCCTCTCCGGGACAGGGGGCTCGTGGCTACACCTTC. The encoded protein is CASSSSPGQGARGYTF.

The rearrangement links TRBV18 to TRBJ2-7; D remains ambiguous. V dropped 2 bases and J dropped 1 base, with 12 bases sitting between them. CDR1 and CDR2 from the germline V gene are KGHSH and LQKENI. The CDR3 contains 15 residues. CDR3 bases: TGTGCCAGCTCACCATCGAACAGCCCTTCCTACGAGCAGTACTTC. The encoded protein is CASSPSNSPSYEQYF.

The CDR3 DNA reads TGTGCCAGCAGCCGCGACAGTACTAGCTCGTGGTACGAGCAGTACTTC. Its protein is CASSRDSTSSWYEQYF. The rearrangement joins TRBV2 to TRBJ2-7; D might be TRBD2 (6 bases). Trimming left V 6 bases short and J 4 bases short, with 22 bases between. This CDR3 has 16 residues. The germline V gene has CDR1 SNHLY and CDR2 FYNNEI.

The DNA of the CDR3 is TGTGCCAGCAGCCACGCCGCCCCAAAGAAGGAGGCCCAGTACTTC. It codes for CASSHAAPKKEAQYF. The V gene is TRBV5-6, the J gene TRBJ2-5, with TRBD2 as a possible D gene (5 bases). V lost 4 bases and J lost 9, with 22 bases in between. The CDR3 is made up of 15 amino acids. Germline V gene data show CDR1 as SGHDT and CDR2 as YYEEEE.

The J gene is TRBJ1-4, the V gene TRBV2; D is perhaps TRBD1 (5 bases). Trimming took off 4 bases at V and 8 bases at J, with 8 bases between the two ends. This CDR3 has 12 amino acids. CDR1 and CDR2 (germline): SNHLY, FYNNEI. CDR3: CASSVRVEKLFF. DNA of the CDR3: TGTGCCAGCAGTGTCAGGGTGGAAAAACTGTTTTTT.

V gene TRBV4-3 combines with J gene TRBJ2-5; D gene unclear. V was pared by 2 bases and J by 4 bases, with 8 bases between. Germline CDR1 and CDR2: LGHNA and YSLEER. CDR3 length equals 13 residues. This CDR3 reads CASSQHLGETQYF. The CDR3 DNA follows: TGCGCCAGCAGCCAACATCTAGGAGAGACCCAGTACTTC.

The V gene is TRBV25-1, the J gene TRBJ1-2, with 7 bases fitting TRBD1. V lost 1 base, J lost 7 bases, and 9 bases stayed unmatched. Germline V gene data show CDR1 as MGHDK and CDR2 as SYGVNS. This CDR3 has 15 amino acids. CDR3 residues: CASSEFKGAIGGYTF. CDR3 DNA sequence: TGTGCCAGCAGTGAATTCAAGGGGGCTATAGGTGGCTACACCTTC.

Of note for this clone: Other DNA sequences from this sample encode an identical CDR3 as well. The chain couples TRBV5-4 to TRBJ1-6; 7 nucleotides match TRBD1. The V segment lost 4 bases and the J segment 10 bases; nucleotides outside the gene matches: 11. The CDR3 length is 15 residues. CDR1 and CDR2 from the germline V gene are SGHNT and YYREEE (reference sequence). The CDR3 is CASSIGQVGGSPLHF. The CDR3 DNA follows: TGTGCCAGCAGCATAGGACAGGTCGGAGGATCACCCCTCCACTTT.

CDR3 in amino acids: CASSEWWGDHGYTF. The DNA for the CDR3 is TGTGCCAGCAGTGAATGGTGGGGAGACCATGGCTACACCTTC. V usage is TRBV2 and J usage is TRBJ1-2; D remains unclear. V lost 2 bases and J 6 bases, leaving 13 bases between the germline ends. In germline, CDR1 is SNHLY, CDR2 FYNNEI. The CDR3 loop spans 14 amino acids.

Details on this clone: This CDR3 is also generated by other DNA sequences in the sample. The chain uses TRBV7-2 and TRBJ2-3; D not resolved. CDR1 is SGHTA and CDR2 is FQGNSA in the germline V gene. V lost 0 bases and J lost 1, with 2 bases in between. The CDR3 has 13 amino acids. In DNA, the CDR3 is TGTGCCAGCAGCTTAGCCCGCACAGATACGCAGTATTTT. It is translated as CASSLARTDTQYF.

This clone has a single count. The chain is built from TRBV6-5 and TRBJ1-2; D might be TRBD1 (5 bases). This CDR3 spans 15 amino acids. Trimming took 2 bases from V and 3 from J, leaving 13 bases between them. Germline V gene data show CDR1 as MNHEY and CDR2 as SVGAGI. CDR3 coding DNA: TGTGCCAGCAGTTACCTCGGAGGGGCTCACTATGGCTACACCTTC. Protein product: CASSYLGGAHYGYTF.